This T cell receptor (beta chain) was found in a study of shared T cell receptors in the human thymus (dated by TCRdb to the early 2020s). Broadly, across the study: The study examined how self-reactive, shared T-cell receptor alpha chains are generated in the human thymus.

Of note for this clone: No antigen is known for it. Base qualities are not provided; no much larger clone lies one nucleotide away.

The CDR3 contains 15 residues, cysteine and phenylalanine counted. Only CDR3 DNA is held: 45 bases, read in frame from base 1. The CDR1 and CDR2 encoded by the germline V gene are SGHAT and FQNNGV. The germline V and J ends show losses of 5 bases and 1 base respectively, and no gene match explains 6 bases of the junction. The library relied on the immunoSEQ multiplex PCR assay. Drawn from immuneACCESS, this table holds only the in-frame rearrangements with V and J called that TCRdb kept. Clones are partly lost; checked studies trace under half to an unresolved V gene and leave the rest unexplained. Across this sample there are about 540,000 clones, with approximately 80% seen only once. More than 0.01% of the sample is held by the ten biggest clonotypes. This sample also belongs to another study, concerning human thymus T cells. The second study's paper adds: In Finland, the donors were immunologically healthy infants who were having open corrective cardiac surgery for congenital heart defects. Thymus tissue was obtained as surgical resects removed during corrective cardiac surgery. Both the thymic and the peripheral blood repertoires appeared to show biased V and J gene segment usage. According to the related research, thymic TCR repertoires were highly overlapping among unrelated individuals. The study used under 10 infant thymus samples plus four related peripheral blood samples to characterize TCR alpha and beta repertoires. The infant donors were roughly 6 to 250 days old, and the cohort included over 5 males and two females. Thymocytes were freed from the tissue by mechanical means and kept at -70 degrees C as pellets of about 9-33 million cells. A QIAsymphony instrument was used to extract genomic DNA from frozen cell pellets. Using the immunoSEQ multiplex PCR assay, the TCRB and TCRAD loci were amplified from a standardized quantity of quality-controlled genomic DNA. The amplicons spanned the V(D)J region and were long enough to cover the CDR3 and allow V and J genes to be identified. The amplicons were sequenced on an Illumina platform via the commercial immunoSEQ service. Primer bias and sequencing errors were corrected using previously described methods, and TCRAD and TCRB definitions followed the IMGT database. immunoSEQ Analyzer 3.0 and VDJTools were used for repertoire analysis, which covered basic statistics, V/J segment usage, diversity estimates, rarefaction and pairwise overlap. Diversity was estimated with Chao1, ChaoE, Efron-Thisted, Shannon and inverse Simpson indices, and also on datasets down-sampled to the smallest sample. Repertoire overlap was assessed by strict matching of CDR3 nucleotide sequence, V gene and J gene, and clustering was done by Jaccard-based multidimensional scaling. On average, about 810,000 unique TCRB clonotypes were obtained from thymus samples, compared with about 84,000 from blood samples.

Sequenced material: thymocytes. This clonotype originated in a boy younger than two with a congenital heart defect. Donor details come from another sample of the same person, matched by shared clones. The V gene is TRBV11-2 and the J gene is TRBJ1-1, with 8 bases matching TRBD1. The DNA is as follows: TGTGCCAGCAGCGGGGGGGGACAGGAGAACACTGAAGCTTTCTTT. This encodes CASSGGGQENTEAFF.